This is a list of T cell receptor beta chains from one sample in a study of CD8 T cells in ankylosing spondylitis. MiXCR, run by TCRdb on the 5' RACE reads, gives a single entry per CDR3 protein. The data hold under 250,000 distinct CDR3 sequences, with around 11% observed a single time. Sequencing was performed on blood, either unsorted or a sorted T cell fraction (not recorded which). Receptors were obtained from a male donor with ankylosing spondylitis or in good health (not recorded which). CDR3s include the opening cysteine and the closing phenylalanine or tryptophan. D genes are given only for firm matches. Part of the rows lack a size; the others show once, few, many or a class for expanded clones.

J	size	V	D	DNA	CDR3
TRBJ2-7	many	TRBV4-1	TRBD2	TGCGCCAGCAGCCTCCATTGGGGACTAGGGTACGAGCAGTACTTC	CASSLHWGLGYEQYF
TRBJ1-1	few	TRBV7-3	TRBD1	TGTGCCAGCAGCCAAGGACAGGGAGGGGACACTGAAGCTTTCTTT	CASSQGQGGDTEAFF
TRBJ2-2	many	TRBV5-5	TRBD1	TGTGCCAGCAGCGTGATCCCGAGGGGGACAGGAAACACCGGGGAGCTGTTTTTT	CASSVIPRGTGNTGELFF
TRBJ2-4	many	TRBV5-1	-	TGCGCCAGCAGCTTGGAAGGCCTACTAAACATTCAGTACTTC	CASSLEGLLNIQYF
TRBJ2-2	many	TRBV5-1	TRBD1	TGCGCCAGCAGCTCCGGGACAGGGTACACCGGGGAGCTGTTTTTT	CASSSGTGYTGELFF
TRBJ2-1	many	TRBV20-1	TRBD2	TGCAGTGCTAGAGATTTTCGGGCTAGCGGGAGCTCCTACAATGAGCAGTTCTTC	CSARDFRASGSSYNEQFF
TRBJ2-1	many	TRBV2	-	TGTGCCAGCAGTGAATCTATCTACAATGAGCAGTTCTTC	CASSESIYNEQFF
TRBJ1-5	-	TRBV18	TRBD1	TGTGCCAGCTCAACAGGGGTGGATCAGCCCCAGCATTTT	CASSTGVDQPQHF
TRBJ2-1	many	TRBV20-1	-	TGCAGTGCTATGAAGCCTAGCACAGGACTGAGCTCCTACAATGAGCAGTTCTTC	CSAMKPSTGLSSYNEQFF
TRBJ2-1	few	TRBV12-3/TRBV12-4	TRBD2	TGTGCCAGCAGCCCCGGGGCACTAGCGGGACGATATGAGCAGTTCTTC	CASSPGALAGRYEQFF
TRBJ1-6	few	TRBV12-5	-	TGTGCTAGTGGTTTGGTAACAGGCGGGGATTCACCCCTCCACTTT	CASGLVTGGDSPLHF
TRBJ2-7	many	TRBV28	-	TGTGCCAGCAGTTGGGCCAGCGCTGCCTACGAGCAGTACTTC	CASSWASAAYEQYF
TRBJ2-7	few	TRBV7-2	-	TGTGCCAGCAGCCTGAAACGGAGAGCCGGATACTCCTACGAGCAGTACTTC	CASSLKRRAGYSYEQYF
TRBJ1-1	many	TRBV13	-	TGTGCCAGCAGCTTAAGTGGAAAACTATTGAGGGACACTGAAGCTTTCTTT	CASSLSGKLLRDTEAFF